Only one count was recorded for the clone carrying this T cell receptor beta chain. Method: immunoSEQ multiplex PCR; TCRdb's copy keeps in-frame clones and lacks some. The sample has 350,000 to 550,000 clones; roughly 87% are singletons. Stated treatment: around 19 received Ad26.COV2.S at low or high dose, single or two shots; about five received placebo; per-sample allocation not given. Samples came from day 63 after the first vaccine or placebo injection. The entry originates in a study of Ad26.COV2.S vaccination and SARS-CoV-2 variants. The length of the CDR3 is 14 residues. V was pared by 3 bases and J by 3 bases, with 10 bases between. Germline V gives CDR1 SGHRS, CDR2 YFSETQ.

This clonotype was obtained from a person aged 18-60 years who received the Ad26.COV2.S COVID-19 vaccine or a placebo. The chain recombines TRBV5-1 with TRBJ2-4, with D possibly called TRBD1 or TRBD2 (5 bases each). The sample here was peripheral blood, taken in a trial of Ad26.COV2.S vaccine versus placebo. The CDR3 coding sequence is TGCGCCAGCAGCTACGGGGCTGGCAAAAACATTCAGTACTTC. It yields the protein CASSYGAGKNIQYF.